This T cell receptor beta chain was sequenced for a study of T-cell memory formation after mild COVID-19. Study-wide results and caveats: CD4+ contracting clones lay mainly in CM and EM, CD8+ ones in EMRA.

TCRdb ran MiXCR on the 5' RACE reads and lists one entry per CDR3 protein. This table holds 55,000 to 80,000 distinct CDR3 sequences, about a tenth found once. The CDR3 covers 21 residues. Trimming removed 5 bases from V and 3 bases from J, with 34 bases in between. Germline V gene lookup returns CDR1 SGHVS and CDR2 FNYEAQ. This clonotype was seen a handful of times. Its antigen is as yet unknown. The V gene is TRBV7-6, the J gene TRBJ2-5; a possible D gene is TRBD1 (6 bases). The source of this sequence is a man between 18 and 29 years old who had mild COVID-19 (a few samples of this study predate the infection). Cell type and time point are not known. Sequencing was done on a sample of PBMCs or a T cell subset sorted from them (not recorded which). The CDR3 DNA reads TGTGCCAGCAGCCCCCGGACAGTGGTACCGGGTACCCCCGATAACGAAGAGACCCAGTACTTC. It encodes CASSPRTVVPGTPDNEETQYF. The full variable domain, completed using reference TRBV7-6 and TRBJ2-5, is GAGVSQSPRYKVTKRGQDVALRCDPISGHVSLYWYRQALGQGPEFLTYFNYEAQQDKSGLPNDRFSAERPEGSISTLTIQRTEQRDSAMYRCASSPRTVVPGTPDNEETQYFGPGTRLLVL.